This T cell receptor (beta chain) emerged from a study of immune evolution from preneoplasia to lung adenocarcinoma. Study-level results: KRAS-mutant nodules had the highest T cell clonality. From normal lung to invasive adenocarcinoma, top clone frequencies appeared to decrease.

Worth noting for this clone: Its specificity is not known.

Sequencing was performed with immunoSEQ multiplex PCR; in TCRdb, only in-frame clones are kept and a portion is missing. The sample has approximately 15,000 clones, about 85% seen once. Two lung cancer pathologists independently confirmed each histologic diagnosis. After pathologic assessment, macro-dissection selected premalignant or tumor cells for extraction. Trimming shortened V by 1 base and J by 7 bases, and 13 bases separated the two germline ends. This CDR3 is 15 amino acids long. Per the germline V gene, CDR1 is SNHLY and CDR2 is FYNNEI. The chain employs TRBV2 and TRBJ1-4, with D maybe TRBD1 (5 bases). The specimen was FFPE lung adenocarcinoma in situ tissue. The sequence was collected from an older donor with lung adenocarcinoma. Written as DNA, the CDR3 is TGTGCCAGCAGTGAAGACGGTGGGGCCGGTGAAAAACTGTTTTTT. This codes for CASSEDGGAGEKLFF.